Listed below are T cell receptor beta chains from one sample, sequenced in a study of T cells after yellow fever vaccination. TCRdb redid the calling of the 5' RACE reads with MiXCR, one entry per CDR3 protein. The sample yields about 320,000 distinct CDR3 sequences, around 13% seen once. The sample here was CD4+ T cells sorted from PBMCs, taken 15 days after the yellow fever booster vaccination. These receptors originate from a young man who received the YFV17D yellow fever vaccine. Both conserved end residues are part of each CDR3. D genes are given only for firm matches. Clone sizes are given selectively: once, few, many, or a class where the clone is expanded.

CDR3 protein	CDR3 DNA	V gene	clone size	J gene	D gene
CASSFAAAPPYEQYF	TGCGCCAGCAGCTTCGCAGCCGCCCCCCCCTACGAGCAGTACTTC	TRBV5-1	-	TRBJ2-7	-
CASSRTADQPQHF	TGTGCCAGCAGCCGGACAGCGGATCAGCCCCAGCATTTT	TRBV7-3	few	TRBJ1-5	-
CASSLAWVYPEAFF	TGTGCCAGCAGCTTAGCATGGGTTTATCCTGAAGCTTTCTTT	TRBV7-9	-	TRBJ1-1	-
CASGKDGGSTDTQYF	TGTGCCAGCGGGAAGGACGGCGGGAGCACAGATACGCAGTATTTT	TRBV5-4	-	TRBJ2-3	-
CASSPPGGDNEQFF	TGTGCCAGCAGCCCGCCCGGGGGGGACAATGAGCAGTTCTTC	TRBV6-2/TRBV6-3	few	TRBJ2-1	TRBD2
CASLPPNTEAFF	TGTGCCAGCCTGCCGCCGAACACTGAAGCTTTCTTT	TRBV28	-	TRBJ1-1	-
CASAPGGQGNQPQHF	TGTGCCAGCGCCCCCGGTGGACAGGGGAATCAGCCCCAGCATTTT	TRBV6-5	-	TRBJ1-5	TRBD1
CASSRGPSGGIEQFF	TGTGCCAGCAGCCGTGGGCCTAGCGGGGGAATTGAGCAGTTCTTC	TRBV7-6	-	TRBJ2-1	TRBD2
CASTHARGSGELFF	TGCGCCAGCACCCACGCCCGGGGATCGGGGGAGCTGTTTTTT	TRBV5-1	few	TRBJ2-2	-
CSYGTSGLQETQYF	TGCAGCTACGGGACTAGCGGCCTACAAGAGACCCAGTACTTC	TRBV29-1	-	TRBJ2-5	TRBD2
CASSARGHSPQETQYF	TGTGCCAGCAGCGCCCGGGGACACTCTCCCCAAGAGACCCAGTACTTC	TRBV3-1	few	TRBJ2-5	-
CASTILTGANVLTF	TGTGCCAGCACCATTCTAACTGGGGCCAACGTCCTGACTTTC	TRBV12-3/TRBV12-4	-	TRBJ2-6	-
CASSVGGAEETKYF	TGCGCCAGCAGCGTCGGGGGGGCGGAGGAGACCAAGTACTTC	TRBV5-1	-	TRBJ2-5	TRBD2
CASSSPLVVGAFF	TGTGCCAGCAGTTCCCCCTTAGTGGTTGGAGCTTTCTTT	TRBV27	-	TRBJ1-1	-
CASSQSAAHGYTF	TGTGCCAGCAGCCAGTCAGCCGCTCACGGCTACACCTTC	TRBV3-1	-	TRBJ1-2	-
CASSQDLIGAGQPQHF	TGTGCCAGCAGCCAAGATTTGATCGGGGCCGGTCAGCCCCAGCATTTT	TRBV4-2	-	TRBJ1-5	-
CASSPLGLAGVLSTDTQYF	TGTGCCAGCAGCCCCCTGGGACTAGCGGGGGTTCTAAGCACAGATACGCAGTATTTT	TRBV5-4	-	TRBJ2-3	TRBD2
CATSSGPGDPGYTF	TGTGCCACCAGCAGTGGGCCAGGGGATCCTGGCTACACCTTC	TRBV15	few	TRBJ1-2	-
CASSLRQGAGDTQYF	TGCGCCAGCAGCTTGAGGCAGGGGGCTGGAGATACGCAGTATTTT	TRBV5-1	-	TRBJ2-3	TRBD1
CASSQDEGTGANVLTF	TGTGCCAGCAGCCAAGATGAAGGGACTGGGGCCAACGTCCTGACTTTC	TRBV4-2	-	TRBJ2-6	-
CASSESRGRSTNEKLFF	TGTGCCAGCAGTGAATCTAGAGGACGTTCAACTAATGAAAAACTGTTTTTT	TRBV2	few	TRBJ1-4	-
CASSRVAGGNNEQFF	TGTGCCAGCAGCCGAGTAGCGGGGGGGAACAATGAGCAGTTCTTC	TRBV7-2	-	TRBJ2-1	TRBD2
CAISETLQGGYTF	TGTGCCATCAGTGAGACGTTACAGGGTGGCTACACCTTC	TRBV10-3	few	TRBJ1-2	-
CASSRFTSGAETQYF	TGTGCCAGCAGCCGATTTACTAGCGGGGCAGAGACCCAGTACTTC	TRBV7-2	-	TRBJ2-5	TRBD2
CASSQGSPRNEQFF	TGTGCCAGCAGCCAAGGCTCTCCCAGAAATGAGCAGTTCTTC	TRBV4-2	-	TRBJ2-1	-
CASSPLFGGKTQYF	TGTGCCAGCAGCCCGCTATTCGGAGGAAAGACCCAGTACTTC	TRBV7-3	few	TRBJ2-5	-
CASSLQTPYGYTF	TGTGCCAGCAGCCTCCAGACCCCCTATGGCTACACCTTC	TRBV7-9	few	TRBJ1-2	-
CSVHKGGVSEAFF	TGCAGCGTTCATAAGGGGGGAGTCTCTGAAGCTTTCTTT	TRBV29-1	-	TRBJ1-1	-
CAISEETGAEAFF	TGTGCCATCAGTGAGGAGACAGGGGCTGAAGCTTTCTTT	TRBV10-3	-	TRBJ1-1	TRBD1
CASSYDRRGGELFF	TGTGCCAGCAGTTACGACCGCCGGGGGGGGGAGCTGTTTTTT	TRBV6-5	few	TRBJ2-2	-
CASSNRQGAGETQYF	TGTGCCAGCAGTAATAGACAGGGGGCTGGAGAGACCCAGTACTTC	TRBV6-1	-	TRBJ2-5	TRBD1
CASSLARGVSMNTEAFF	TGTGCCAGCAGCTTAGCGAGGGGGGTCTCCATGAACACTGAAGCTTTCTTT	TRBV7-9	-	TRBJ1-1	-
CASSPSLLRREQYF	TGTGCCAGCAGCCCGAGCCTCTTAAGGAGGGAGCAGTACTTC	TRBV13	-	TRBJ2-7	-
CASTSTSGVRSYNEQFF	TGTGCCAGCACTTCGACTAGCGGGGTACGCTCCTACAATGAGCAGTTCTTC	TRBV7-8	-	TRBJ2-1	TRBD2
CASSTTGEVAFF	TGTGCCAGCAGCACCACAGGGGAGGTGGCTTTCTTT	TRBV7-2	few	TRBJ1-1	TRBD1
CASSSTSGVGQPQHF	TGTGCCAGCAGCTCCACCTCTGGGGTCGGTCAGCCCCAGCATTTT	TRBV5-6	-	TRBJ1-5	-
CASSPTGRFNGYTF	TGTGCCAGCAGCCCGACCGGGCGTTTTAATGGCTACACCTTC	TRBV7-9	-	TRBJ1-2	-
CASSLRSSGANVLTF	TGTGCCAGCAGCCTCAGGAGCTCTGGGGCCAACGTCCTGACTTTC	TRBV6-5	many	TRBJ2-6	-
CASNQGTALAKNIQYF	TGTGCCAGCAACCAAGGGACAGCTCTAGCCAAAAACATTCAGTACTTC	TRBV28	few	TRBJ2-4	TRBD1